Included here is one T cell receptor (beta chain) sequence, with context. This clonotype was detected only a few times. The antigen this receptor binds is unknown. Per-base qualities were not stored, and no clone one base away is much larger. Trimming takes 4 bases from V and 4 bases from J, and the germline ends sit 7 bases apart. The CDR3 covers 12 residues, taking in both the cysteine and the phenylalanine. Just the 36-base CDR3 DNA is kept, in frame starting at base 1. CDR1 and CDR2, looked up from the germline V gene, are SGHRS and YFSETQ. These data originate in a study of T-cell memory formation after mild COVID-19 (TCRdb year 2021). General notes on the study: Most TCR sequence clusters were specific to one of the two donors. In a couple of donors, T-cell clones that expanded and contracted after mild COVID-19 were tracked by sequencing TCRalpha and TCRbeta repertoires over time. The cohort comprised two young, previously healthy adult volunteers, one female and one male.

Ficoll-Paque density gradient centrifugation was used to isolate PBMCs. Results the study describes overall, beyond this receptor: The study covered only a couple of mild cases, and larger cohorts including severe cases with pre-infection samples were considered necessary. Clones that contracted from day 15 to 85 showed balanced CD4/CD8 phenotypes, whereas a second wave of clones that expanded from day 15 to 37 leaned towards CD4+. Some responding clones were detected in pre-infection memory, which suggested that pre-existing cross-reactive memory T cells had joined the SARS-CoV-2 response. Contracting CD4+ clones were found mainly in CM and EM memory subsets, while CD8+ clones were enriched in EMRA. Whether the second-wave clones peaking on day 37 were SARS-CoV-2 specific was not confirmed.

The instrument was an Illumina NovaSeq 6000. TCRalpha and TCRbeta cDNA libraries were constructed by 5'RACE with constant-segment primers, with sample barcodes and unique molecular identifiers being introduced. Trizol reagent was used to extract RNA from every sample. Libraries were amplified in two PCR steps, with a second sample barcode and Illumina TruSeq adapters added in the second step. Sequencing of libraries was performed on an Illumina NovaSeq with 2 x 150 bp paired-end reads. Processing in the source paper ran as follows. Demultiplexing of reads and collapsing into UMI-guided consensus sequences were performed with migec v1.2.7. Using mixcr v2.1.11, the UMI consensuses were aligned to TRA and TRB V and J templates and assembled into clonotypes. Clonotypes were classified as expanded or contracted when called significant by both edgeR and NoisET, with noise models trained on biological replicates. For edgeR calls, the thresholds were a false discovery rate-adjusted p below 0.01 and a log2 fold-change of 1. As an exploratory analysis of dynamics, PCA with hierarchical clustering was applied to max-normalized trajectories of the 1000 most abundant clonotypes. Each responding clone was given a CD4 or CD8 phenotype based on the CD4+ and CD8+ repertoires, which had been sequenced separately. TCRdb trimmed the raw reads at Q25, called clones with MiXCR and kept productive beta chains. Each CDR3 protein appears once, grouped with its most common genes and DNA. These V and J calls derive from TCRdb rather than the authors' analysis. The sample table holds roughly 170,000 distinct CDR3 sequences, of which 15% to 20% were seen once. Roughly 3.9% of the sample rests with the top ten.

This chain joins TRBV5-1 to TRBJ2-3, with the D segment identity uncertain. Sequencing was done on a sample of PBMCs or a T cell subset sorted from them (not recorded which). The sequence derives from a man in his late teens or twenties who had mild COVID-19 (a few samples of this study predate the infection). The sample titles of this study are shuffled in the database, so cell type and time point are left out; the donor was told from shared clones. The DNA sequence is TGCGCCAGCAGCAGACTCGCAGATACGCAGTATTTT. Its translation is CASSRLADTQYF.